This TCR beta chain was observed in a study of blood T cell repertoires in COVID-19 (dated by TCRdb to about 2020). As for the study more broadly: Samples covering the acute and convalescent phases of COVID-19 were provided by collaborators in the United States, Italy and Spain. Nearly every sample came with metadata listing a de-identified subject ID, COVID-19 status, age in years and sex. Where available, HLA class I and class II types were obtained from metadata supplied by the sample provider rather than from assay-based typing. Deeply sampled blood TCRbeta repertoires from subjects exposed to, actively infected with, or recovered from COVID-19 were included in the dataset. Samples were obtained from the ongoing ImmuneRACE study (first 160 participants) and from roughly 1,300 subjects provided by 6 global collaborators. A freely available public database, intended as a resource for researchers studying the immune response to SARS-CoV-2, is where the repertoires were released. The material from the prospective study consisted of cDNA or gDNA derived from T cells, B-cell-depleted T cells, or PBMCs. Study-level results and caveats: The amount of clinical and demographic metadata varied by source and participant and was provided uncurated.

Via the germline V gene, CDR1 is MGHRA and CDR2 YSYEKL. The cysteine opens and the phenylalanine closes a CDR3 of 15 amino acids. Left in the record is the CDR3 DNA by itself, 45 bases read in frame from the first base. The V and J ends are trimmed by 4 bases and 5 bases, leaving 17 bases between them. About this clone itself: It has no known antigen specificity. No much larger clone is present one base from it, and per-base qualities are unavailable.

Collaborating institutions collected whole blood in K2EDTA tubes following their own protocols. Collaborator samples were shipped for TCRbeta analysis as frozen whole blood, isolated PBMCs, or DNA extracted from either sample type. TCRbeta CDR3 regions were amplified from genomic DNA using the immunoSEQ Assay, a bias-controlled multiplex PCR. The authors' analysis ran thus. Nucleated cell counts per sample were estimated from amplification of reference gene primers within the assay. To quantify the absolute abundance of each unique TCRbeta CDR3 rearrangement, sequence reads were collapsed and filtered. For each sample, productive Simpson clonality was calculated by taking the square root of Simpson's diversity index across productive rearrangements. As stored in TCRdb, this immuneACCESS dataset retains in-frame rearrangements with V and J assigned. A fraction of the clones does not appear; measured against another copy, unresolved V genes explain less than half of the discrepancy, and the remainder lacks a known reason. The V and J calls and the clone size are those of that table, but D and trimming were determined from the DNA. The sample table holds 68,000 or so clones, of which around 80% were seen once. Jointly, the top ten make up around 32% of the sample.

The sequencing sample was made of peripheral blood. The rearrangement joined TRBV4-1 to TRBJ1-1, and the D gene may be TRBD1, 6 bases matching. This TCR was recovered from a human donor in a cohort sampled during active COVID-19. The DNA sequence follows: TGCGCCAGCAGCCGATCCGGGACAAGAGGAACTGAAGCTTTCTTT. It encodes CASSRSGTRGTEAFF.